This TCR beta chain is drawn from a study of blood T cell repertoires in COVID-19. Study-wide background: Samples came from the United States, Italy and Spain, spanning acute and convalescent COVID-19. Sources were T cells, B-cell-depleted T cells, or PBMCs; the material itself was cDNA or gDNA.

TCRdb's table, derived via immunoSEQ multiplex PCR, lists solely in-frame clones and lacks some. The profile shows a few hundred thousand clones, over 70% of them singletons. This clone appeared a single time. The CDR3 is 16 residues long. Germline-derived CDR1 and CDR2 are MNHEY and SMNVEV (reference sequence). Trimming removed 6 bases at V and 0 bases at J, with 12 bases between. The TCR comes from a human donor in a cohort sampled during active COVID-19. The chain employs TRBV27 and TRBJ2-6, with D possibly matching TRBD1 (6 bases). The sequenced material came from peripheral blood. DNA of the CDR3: TGTGCCAGCAGCACAGGGCGGCTCTCTGGGGCCAACGTCCTGACTTTC. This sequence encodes CASSTGRLSGANVLTF.